The clone carrying this T cell receptor beta chain was counted ten times or more. Antigen unknown. TCRdb fed the 5' RACE reads into MiXCR, producing one record per CDR3 protein. The data contain 100,000 or so distinct CDR3 sequences, roughly 13% of them singletons. Germline V gene sequence: CDR1 SNHLY, CDR2 FYNNEI. With V trimmed by 5 bases and J by 2 bases, 6 bases remained unmatched. The CDR3 is 15 residues long. Time point specified: longitudinal time-point 2. The data belong to a study of neurological immune-mediated disorders. General observations from the study: Falling below healthy controls, multiple sclerosis showed the least TCR clonal expansion, while HTLV-1-associated myelopathy showed the most.

The receptor's source is a female donor with HTLV-1-associated myelopathy (HAM/TSP). The sample was PBMCs. The chain is built from TRBV2 and TRBJ1-5; 7 positions match TRBD1. For the CDR3, the DNA is TGTGCCAGCAGTCCCGGACAGGCAGGCAATCAGCCCCAGCATTTT. The encoded protein is CASSPGQAGNQPQHF. Drawing the rest from reference TRBV2 and TRBJ1-5, the complete variable domain is EPEVTQTPSHQVTQMGQEVILRCVPISNHLYFYWYRQILGQKVEFLVSFYNNEISEKSEIFDDQFSVERPDGSNFTLKIRSTKLEDSAMYFCASSPGQAGNQPQHFGDGTRLSIL.